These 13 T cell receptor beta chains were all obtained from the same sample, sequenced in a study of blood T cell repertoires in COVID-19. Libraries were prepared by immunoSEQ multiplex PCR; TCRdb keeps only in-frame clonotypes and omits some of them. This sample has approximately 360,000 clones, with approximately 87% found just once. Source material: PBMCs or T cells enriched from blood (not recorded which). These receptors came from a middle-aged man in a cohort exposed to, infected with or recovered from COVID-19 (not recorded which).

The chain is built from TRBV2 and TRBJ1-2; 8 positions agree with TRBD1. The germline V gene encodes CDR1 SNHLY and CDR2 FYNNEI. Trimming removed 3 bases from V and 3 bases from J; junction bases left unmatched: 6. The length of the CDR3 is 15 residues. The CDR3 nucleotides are TGTGCCAGCAGTGACCGGGACAGGCTATACTATGGCTACACCTTC. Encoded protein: CASSDRDRLYYGYTF.

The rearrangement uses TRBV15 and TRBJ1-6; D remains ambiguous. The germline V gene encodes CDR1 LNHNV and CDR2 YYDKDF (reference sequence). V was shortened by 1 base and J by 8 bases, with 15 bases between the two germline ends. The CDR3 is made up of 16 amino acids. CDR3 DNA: TGTGCCACCAGCAGAGTCGGGAGTCCCGGGGATTCACCCCTCCACTTT. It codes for CATSRVGSPGDSPLHF.

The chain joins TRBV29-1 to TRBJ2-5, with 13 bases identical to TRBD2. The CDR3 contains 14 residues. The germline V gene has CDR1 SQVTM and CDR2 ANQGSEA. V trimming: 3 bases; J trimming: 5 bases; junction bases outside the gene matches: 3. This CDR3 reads CSVDGLAGAETQYF. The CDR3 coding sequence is TGCAGCGTTGATGGACTAGCGGGAGCGGAGACCCAGTACTTC.

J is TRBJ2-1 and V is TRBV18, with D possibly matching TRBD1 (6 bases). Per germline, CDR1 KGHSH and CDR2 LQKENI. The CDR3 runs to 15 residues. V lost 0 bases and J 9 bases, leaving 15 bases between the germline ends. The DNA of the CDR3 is TGTGCCAGCTCACCACCTGTAACAGGGAGCGGTGAGCAGTTCTTC. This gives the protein CASSPPVTGSGEQFF.

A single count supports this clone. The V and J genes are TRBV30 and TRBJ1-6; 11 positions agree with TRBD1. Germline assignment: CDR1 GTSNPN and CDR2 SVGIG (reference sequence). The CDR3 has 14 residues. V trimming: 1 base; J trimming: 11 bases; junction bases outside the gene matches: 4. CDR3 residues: CAWSGDRGITPLHF. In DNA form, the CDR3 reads TGTGCCTGGAGTGGGGACAGGGGGATCACACCCCTCCACTTT.

The CDR3 sequence is CASSVAGTDYTEAFF. The CDR3 DNA reads TGTGCCAGCAGCGTGGCAGGCACGGACTACACTGAAGCTTTCTTT. The chain links TRBV9 to TRBJ1-1; D remains ambiguous. The length of the CDR3 is 15 residues. CDR1 is SGDLS and CDR2 is YYNGEE in the germline V gene. V was shortened by 2 bases and J by 3 bases, with 14 bases between the two germline ends.

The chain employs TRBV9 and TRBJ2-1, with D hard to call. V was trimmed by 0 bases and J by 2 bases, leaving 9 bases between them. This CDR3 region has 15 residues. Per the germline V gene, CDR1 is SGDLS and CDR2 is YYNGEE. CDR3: CASSVGSLAYNEQFF. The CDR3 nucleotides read TGTGCCAGCAGCGTAGGGAGCTTGGCCTACAATGAGCAGTTCTTC.

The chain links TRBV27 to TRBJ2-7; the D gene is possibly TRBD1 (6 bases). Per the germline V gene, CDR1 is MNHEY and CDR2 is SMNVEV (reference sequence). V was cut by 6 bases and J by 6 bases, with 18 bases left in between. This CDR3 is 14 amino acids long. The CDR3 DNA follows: TGTGCCAGCAGCCGAGGGGGAAGCCGAGCCGAGCAGTACTTC. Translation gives CASSRGGSRAEQYF.

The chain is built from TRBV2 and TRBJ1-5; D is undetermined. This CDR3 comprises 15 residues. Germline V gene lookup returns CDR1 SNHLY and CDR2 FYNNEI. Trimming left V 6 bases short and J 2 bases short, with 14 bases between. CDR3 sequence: CASSSALRGNQPQHF. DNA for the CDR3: TGTGCCAGCAGCTCGGCCCTGAGGGGCAATCAGCCCCAGCATTTT. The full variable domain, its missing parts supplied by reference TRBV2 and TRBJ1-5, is EPEVTQTPSHQVTQMGQEVILRCVPISNHLYFYWYRQILGQKVEFLVSFYNNEISEKSEIFDDQFSVERPDGSNFTLKIRSTKLEDSAMYFCASSSALRGNQPQHFGDGTRLSIL.

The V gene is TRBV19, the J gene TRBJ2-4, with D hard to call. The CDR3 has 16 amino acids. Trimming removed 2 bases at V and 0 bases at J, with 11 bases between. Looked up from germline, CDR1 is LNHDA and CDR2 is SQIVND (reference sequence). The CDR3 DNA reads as TGTGCCAGTAGTATATCCCGGGTCGGAGCCAAAAACATTCAGTACTTC. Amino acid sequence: CASSISRVGAKNIQYF.

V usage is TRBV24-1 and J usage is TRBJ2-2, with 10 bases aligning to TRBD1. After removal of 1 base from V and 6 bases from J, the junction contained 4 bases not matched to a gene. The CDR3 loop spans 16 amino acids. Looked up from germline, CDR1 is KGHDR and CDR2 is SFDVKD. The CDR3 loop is CATSDFRDRGSGELFF. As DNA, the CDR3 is TGTGCCACCAGTGATTTTCGGGACAGGGGATCCGGGGAGCTGTTTTTT.

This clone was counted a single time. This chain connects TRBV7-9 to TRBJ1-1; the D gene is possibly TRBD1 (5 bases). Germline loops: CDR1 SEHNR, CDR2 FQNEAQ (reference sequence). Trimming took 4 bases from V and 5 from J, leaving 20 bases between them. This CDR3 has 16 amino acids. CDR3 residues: CASSSLWGKGGTEAFF. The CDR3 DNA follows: TGTGCCAGCAGCTCCCTGTGGGGGAAGGGAGGAACTGAAGCTTTCTTT.

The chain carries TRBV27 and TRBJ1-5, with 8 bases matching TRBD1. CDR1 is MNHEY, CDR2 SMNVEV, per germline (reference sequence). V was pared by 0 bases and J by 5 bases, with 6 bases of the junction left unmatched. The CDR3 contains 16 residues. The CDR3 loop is CASSLSTRGQYQPQHF. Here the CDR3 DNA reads TGTGCCAGCAGTTTATCAACCAGGGGGCAATATCAGCCCCAGCATTTT.